This section outlines one TCR beta chain sequence together with its context. Its antigen is unidentified. These data belong to a study of Ad26.COV2.S vaccination and SARS-CoV-2 variants. Looking at the study overall: Of the COV1001 trial arms, the Ad26.COV2.S arm included the donor. Ad26.COV2.S given intramuscularly, once or twice 56 days apart. Study results and limitations: The breadth of spike-specific CD8+ and CD4+ T cell responses after vaccination was reportedly substantial. Quantification of TCR breadth and depth may have yielded underestimates of total T cell responses.

TCRdb's table, derived via immunoSEQ multiplex PCR, lists solely in-frame clones and lacks some. The profile covers some 390,000 clones, with about 91% appearing a single time and 1.5% to 2% taken by the ten largest. As to treatment: around 19 received Ad26.COV2.S at low or high dose, single or two shots; about 5 received placebo; per-sample allocation not given. Sampling was performed 63 days after the first vaccine or placebo injection. V shed 6 bases, J shed 4 bases, and the junction held 10 bases outside the gene matches. Germline V gene sequence: CDR1 SGHAT, CDR2 FQDESV (reference sequence). The CDR3 spans 16 residues.

This chain links TRBV11-1 with TRBJ2-7, with 12 bases aligning to TRBD2. The sample in question was peripheral blood, obtained in a trial of Ad26.COV2.S vaccine versus placebo. This TCR derives from a person aged 18-60 years who received the Ad26.COV2.S COVID-19 vaccine or a placebo. The CDR3 DNA reads TGTGCCAGCAGTCCCTCTTTGACTAGCGGGAGTTACGAGCAGTACTTC. Protein sequence: CASSPSLTSGSYEQYF.